This T cell receptor beta chain came from a study of T cell responses to AZD1222 COVID-19 vaccine. Deletions cut 3 bases from V and 1 base from J, with 9 bases between. CDR1 KGHSH and CDR2 LQKENI come from the germline V gene. CDR3 size: 15 residues. Overall study findings and caveats: Dominant CD4 TCR responses targeted spike regions 160-218 and 743-854.

As concerns this clone: Its target is not known.

The assay was immunoSEQ multiplex PCR, and TCRdb's table has in-frame clones only and misses some. The sample yields 100,000 to 150,000 clones, roughly 88% seen once. This clonotype originated in an adult in good health. The rearrangement joins TRBV18 to TRBJ1-4, with a weak D call TRBD1 (6 bases). Sequences were derived from peripheral blood, sampled on day 0 of AZD1222 vaccination. As DNA, the CDR3 is TGTGCCAGCTCACCTTACAGGGAAACTAATGAAAAACTGTTTTTT. Protein: CASSPYRETNEKLFF.